This TCR beta chain comes out of a study of blood T cells in healthy people across ages. Then a second PCR, running about 7 to 11 cycles, was carried out with a sample-barcoded 5' primer and a J-beta primer mix. TCRdb re-analysed the 5' RACE reads in MiXCR, keeping a single row per CDR3 protein. The sample carries more than 900,000 distinct CDR3 sequences, roughly a quarter recorded once. Comments on this clonotype: A read error may produce the germline difference seen at one junction end.

These records were also assigned to another study, of T cells of mothers and their children.

The origin of this receptor is a girl aged 2-10 years in good health. Input material: blood.

The CDR3 here is CASSLGPVGEETQYF. The CDR3 region has the DNA TGTGCTAGCAGCTTAGGTCCAGTGGGAGAAGAGACCCAGTACTTC. V and J are TRBV7-7 and TRBJ2-5; weak D call: TRBD2 (5 bases). This CDR3 has 15 amino acids. Germline loops: CDR1 SSHAT, CDR2 FNYEAQ (reference sequence).